Described below is a single T cell receptor beta chain sequence and its context. The CDR3 totals 15 residues. V was trimmed by 1 base and J by 1 base, leaving 10 bases between them. From germline, CDR1 is SGHVS and CDR2 FQNEAQ. Use of 60 Vbeta and 13 Jbeta primers characterized the PCR. Sequencing used immunoSEQ multiplex PCR; TCRdb keeps in-frame clones, though not all of them. Here the sample table reports about 200,000 clones. This entry belongs to a study of cytomegalovirus exposure and HLA in healthy donors. Material for sequencing was PBMCs. The rearrangement uses TRBV7-8 and TRBJ1-1; D may be TRBD1 (5 bases). The source of this sequence is a girl under 10 years old in good health and CMV-seropositive. The CDR3 nucleotides are TGTGCCAGCAGCTTAGAGGCCGGACAGAACACTGAAGCTTTCTTT. Its translation: CASSLEAGQNTEAFF. The variable domain in full, with the rest retrieved from reference TRBV7-8 and TRBJ1-1, is GAGVSQSPRYKVAKRGQDVALRCDPISGHVSLFWYQQALGQGPEFLTYFQNEAQLDKSGLPSDRFFAERPEGSVSTLKIQRTQQEDSAVYLCASSLEAGQNTEAFFGQGTRLTVV.